Presented here are 13 T cell receptor beta chains from one specimen sequenced in a study of T-cell memory formation after mild COVID-19. Each CDR3 protein is one row after TCRdb ran MiXCR on the 5' RACE reads. The table shows under 550,000 distinct CDR3 sequences, with around a sixth occurring only once. Source material: PBMCs or a T cell subset sorted from them (not recorded which). These receptors came from an adult woman who had mild COVID-19 (a few samples of this study predate the infection). Cell type and time point are not known.

This chain uses TRBV12-3 or TRBV12-4 with TRBJ2-3; 7 nucleotides agree with TRBD2. The CDR3 runs 14 residues. The V and J ends lost 8 bases and 2 bases, in that order; junction bases with no gene match: 7. CDR3 amino acids: CASYQRDYTDTQYF. The CDR3 DNA reads TGTGCCAGCTACCAGCGGGACTACACAGATACGCAGTATTTT.

This clonotype has a handful of counts. This rearrangement joins TRBV20-1 to TRBJ2-7; D is ambiguous. Germline CDR1 is DFQATT and CDR2 is SNEGSKA (reference sequence). CDR3 size: 14 residues. Trimming removed 0 bases from V and 6 bases from J, with 15 bases in between. CDR3 loop: CSARDLVGPGEQYF. In DNA, the CDR3 is TGCAGTGCTAGAGATCTAGTAGGGCCAGGCGAGCAGTACTTC.

This clonotype has only a few counts. The V call is TRBV10-3, the J call TRBJ1-3; the match to TRBD1 covers 7 bases. Germline lookup yields CDR1 ENHRY and CDR2 SYGVKD. This CDR3 spans 16 amino acids. The trim removed 2 bases at V and 0 bases at J, leaving 4 bases unmatched. CDR3 sequence: CAISEGTAGSGNTIYF. The CDR3 region has the DNA TGTGCCATCAGTGAGGGGACAGCGGGCTCTGGAAACACCATATATTTT.

The rearrangement joins TRBV9 to TRBJ2-3; the D is unclear. V lost 1 base and J 10 bases, leaving 13 bases between the germline ends. Germline V gene data show CDR1 as SGDLS and CDR2 as YYNGEE. The CDR3 is 13 residues long. The DNA of the CDR3 is TGTGCCAGCAGCGTATCAGTCCCCCCCCCGCAGTATTTT. It translates to CASSVSVPPPQYF. Supplemented by reference TRBV9 and TRBJ2-3, the full variable domain reads DSGVTQTPKHLITATGQRVTLRCSPRSGDLSVYWYQQSLDQGLQFLIQYYNGEERAKGNILERFSAQQFPDLHSELNLSSLELGDSALYFCASSVSVPPPQYFGPGTRLTVL.

This clonotype has more than one count but fewer than ten. The chain carries TRBV15 and TRBJ2-5; TRBD1 agrees at 7 bases. After removal of 9 bases from V and 3 bases from J, the junction contained 10 bases not matched to a gene. Germline CDR1 LNHNV, CDR2 YYDKDF (reference sequence). The CDR3 loop spans 14 amino acids. This chain's CDR3 is CATEQGGYKETQYF. The CDR3 DNA reads TGTGCCACAGAACAAGGGGGCTACAAAGAGACCCAGTACTTC. The full variable domain, in which reference TRBV15 and TRBJ2-5 provide the parts outside the CDR3, is DAMVIQNPRYQVTQFGKPVTLSCSQTLNHNVMYWYQQKSSQAPKLLFHYYDKDFNNEADTPDNFQSRRPNTSFCFLDIRSPGLGDTAMYLCATEQGGYKETQYFGPGTRLLVL.

The chain links TRBV12-3 or TRBV12-4 to TRBJ2-1, with D possibly TRBD2 on 6 matching bases. This CDR3 is built from 14 residues. Trimming pared 2 bases from V and 5 bases from J, leaving 10 bases between. CDR3 in DNA: TGTGCCAGCAGTTTACGCGGGGCGAACAATGAGCAGTTCTTC. Translation gives CASSLRGANNEQFF.

J is TRBJ2-1 and V is TRBV4-1; D is undetermined. CDR1 and CDR2 (germline): MGHRA, YSYEKL. Trimming stripped 2 bases from V and 8 bases from J, with 7 bases between. CDR3 size: 12 residues. Here the CDR3 reads CASSQFWDEQFF. As DNA, the CDR3 is TGCGCCAGCAGCCAATTCTGGGATGAGCAGTTCTTC.

The chain uses TRBV4-3 and TRBJ2-1; D possibly corresponds to TRBD1 (7 bases). This CDR3 region has 15 residues. Germline V gives CDR1 LGHNA, CDR2 YSLEER. Between the trimmed V and J ends, which lost 2 bases and 4 bases, there was a span of 12 bases. CDR3: CASSQLPGGYNEQFF. The CDR3 region has the DNA TGCGCCAGCAGCCAACTTCCAGGGGGGTACAATGAGCAGTTCTTC.

The chain carries TRBV6-5 and TRBJ2-5; no clear D gene. The germline gives CDR1 MNHEY, CDR2 SVGAGI. V was shortened by 0 bases and J by 4 bases, with 9 bases between the two germline ends. The CDR3 sequence is 14 residues long. CDR3 loop: CASSYSGSTETQYF. The CDR3 DNA follows: TGTGCCAGCAGTTACTCAGGATCGACAGAGACCCAGTACTTC.

In this sample, this clonotype turned up a few times. The chain links TRBV6-1 to TRBJ2-4; TRBD1 agrees at 7 bases. Germline-derived CDR1 and CDR2 are MNHNS and SASEGT. The CDR3 is 14 amino acids. J gave up 2 bases and V 6 bases, and 4 bases lay outside the gene matches. The CDR3 DNA reads TGTGCCAGCAGCCTAGGGGGCCCCAAAAACATTCAGTACTTC. Translating it yields CASSLGGPKNIQYF.

This clonotype occurred a few times. The chain has TRBV12-3 or TRBV12-4 and TRBJ2-3; D uncertain. Trimming removed 5 bases from V and 1 base from J, with 16 bases in between. This CDR3 region has 16 residues. The CDR3 region has the DNA TGTGCCAGCAGTCCCTCGCTGGGAAGACGCACAGATACGCAGTATTTT. Its translation: CASSPSLGRRTDTQYF.

The rearrangement joins TRBV6-5 to TRBJ1-5, with unresolved D. Trimming stripped 4 bases from V and 3 bases from J, with 10 bases between. Germline assignment: CDR1 MNHEY and CDR2 SVGAGI. This CDR3 is built from 14 residues. The CDR3 DNA is TGTGCCAGCAGTTTGCGACCGTACAATCAGCCCCAGCATTTT. It encodes CASSLRPYNQPQHF.

Only a few counts were recorded for this clonotype. The chain employs TRBV7-8 and TRBJ2-5; weak D call: TRBD1 (6 bases). CDR3 length equals 14 residues. Trimming cost V 4 bases and J 5 bases, with 14 bases left between them. Germline CDR1 reads SGHVS; CDR2 reads FQNEAQ. The CDR3 loop is CASSSGQIRETQYF. In DNA form, the CDR3 reads TGTGCCAGCAGCTCCGGACAGATCCGGGAGACCCAGTACTTC.